The 29 T cell receptor beta chains below all came from one sample that was sequenced in a study of blood T cells in healthy people across ages. Sample-barcoded 5' priming and a J-beta primer mix drove a second PCR of roughly 6 to 12 cycles. TCRdb independently ran MiXCR on the 5' RACE reads; one entry per CDR3 protein. The repertoire has about 900,000 distinct CDR3 sequences, about 44% of them found once; the top ten carry under 15%. Sequences were obtained from blood. These receptors all come from a man between 25 and 39 years old in good health.

This clonotype was observed a handful of times. The rearrangement joins TRBV4-1 to TRBJ2-4; D ambiguous. The CDR3 has 15 amino acids. Germline values: CDR1 MGHRA, CDR2 YSYEKL. V lost 1 base, J lost 1 base, and 8 bases lay in between. The CDR3 is CASSQVFGAKNIQYF. CDR3 in DNA: TGCGCCAGCAGCCAAGTTTTCGGGGCCAAAAACATTCAGTACTTC.

The chain joins TRBV20-1 to TRBJ2-1; no firm D call. V lost 6 bases and J lost 2, with 11 bases in between. The V gene's germline CDR1 is DFQATT and CDR2 SNEGSKA (reference sequence). The CDR3 runs to 13 residues. CDR3 protein: CSARPPTYNEQFF. The DNA of the CDR3 is TGCAGTGCCAGGCCCCCCACCTACAATGAGCAGTTCTTC.

J is TRBJ1-2 and V is TRBV20-1, with D unresolved. Germline assignment: CDR1 DFQATT and CDR2 SNEGSKA (reference sequence). The CDR3 is 14 residues long. With 6 bases removed from V and 7 bases from J, the gap between germline ends came to 21 bases. For the CDR3, the DNA is TGCAGTGCGCGGACTAAAGGGTGGGGATTTGGCTACACCTTC. Translated: CSARTKGWGFGYTF.

This clonotype was seen only a few times. This chain uses TRBV27 with TRBJ2-7; TRBD1 agrees at 10 bases. The CDR3 loop spans 15 amino acids. Losses at the gene ends were 8 bases for V and 4 bases for J; bases not matched to a gene: 11. The germline V gene has CDR1 MNHEY and CDR2 SMNVEV (reference sequence). The CDR3 DNA sequence: TGTGCCAGCGGAGATACGGGACAGGGGCGTTACGAGCAGTACTTC. Encoded protein: CASGDTGQGRYEQYF.

This clonotype was picked up a small number of times. The V gene is TRBV7-9, the J gene TRBJ2-7; tentatively, D is TRBD1 or TRBD2 (5 bases each). Deletions cut 5 bases from V and 1 base from J, with 12 bases between. The CDR3 spans 14 residues. Germline-derived CDR1 and CDR2 are SEHNR and FQNEAQ (reference sequence). CDR3 region: CASSAGDGSYEQYF. The CDR3 nucleotides are TGTGCCAGCAGCGCTGGGGACGGATCCTACGAGCAGTACTTC.

The rearrangement links TRBV12-3 or TRBV12-4 to TRBJ1-1, with D hard to call. The CDR3 consists of 12 residues. V was trimmed by 6 bases and J by 6 bases, leaving 11 bases between them. In DNA, the CDR3 is TGTGCCAGCAGGTCCGGACGCCCTGAAGCTTTCTTT. Protein sequence: CASRSGRPEAFF.

The chain carries TRBV20-1 and TRBJ1-2; unclear D gene. Germline values: CDR1 DFQATT, CDR2 SNEGSKA (reference sequence). There are 15 residues in the CDR3. Trimming removed 0 bases from V and 0 bases from J, with 11 bases in between. The CDR3 nucleotides read TGCAGTGCTAGAGAAAACAGCGAGACTAACTATGGCTACACCTTC. The encoded protein is CSARENSETNYGYTF.

This clonotype was seen a few times. The rearrangement links TRBV7-2 to TRBJ2-7; either TRBD1 or TRBD2 may fit D (5 bases each). The germline V gene encodes CDR1 SGHTA and CDR2 FQGNSA. Trimming removed 6 bases at V and 6 bases at J, with 24 bases between. This CDR3 has 16 amino acids. CDR3 bases: TGTGCCAGCAGGTCCGCCGGAGGTGGGGCCACCGGCGAGCAGTACTTC. As protein: CASRSAGGGATGEQYF.

This clonotype came up a few times. V gene TRBV7-8 combines with J gene TRBJ2-7; possibly TRBD1 for D (5 bases). With 3 bases removed from V and 2 bases from J, the gap between germline ends came to 17 bases. CDR3 size: 16 residues. Looked up from germline, CDR1 is SGHVS and CDR2 is FQNEAQ. CDR3: CASSFTGLILPYEQYF. DNA for the CDR3: TGTGCCAGCAGCTTCACAGGCCTAATTCTTCCCTACGAGCAGTACTTC.

This chain joins TRBV6-5 and TRBJ1-4; 10 bases are a match to TRBD1. Losses at the gene ends were 7 bases for V and 4 bases for J; bases not matched to a gene: 6. In germline, CDR1 is MNHEY, CDR2 SVGAGI. The CDR3 runs to 15 residues. The CDR3 region is CASTATGGINEKLFF. CDR3 coding DNA: TGTGCCAGCACCGCGACAGGGGGCATTAATGAAAAACTGTTTTTT.

For this clonotype: The junction differs from germline at one of its ends, possibly a read error. The chain has TRBV27 and TRBJ1-1, with D uncertain. This CDR3 contains 13 residues. Per the germline V gene, CDR1 is MNHEY and CDR2 is SMNVEV (reference sequence). The CDR3 loop reads CASSLLGNTVAFF. Here the CDR3 DNA reads TGTGCCAGCAGTCTTCTGGGGAACACTGTAGCTTTCTTT.

The chain links TRBV5-1 to TRBJ2-7, with no clear D. CDR3 length: 15 residues. Germline V lookup: CDR1 SGHRS, CDR2 YFSETQ. The V and J ends lost 2 bases and 0 bases respectively, with 12 bases between them. CDR3 sequence: CASSFSQESSYEQYF. The CDR3 DNA reads TGCGCCAGCAGCTTCTCCCAGGAGAGCTCCTACGAGCAGTACTTC.

This clonotype was observed a handful of times. The CDR3 loop is CSAPDRGTYNEQFF. The CDR3 DNA reads TGCAGTGCCCCGGACAGGGGTACCTACAATGAGCAGTTCTTC. The V gene is TRBV20-1, the J gene TRBJ2-1; 9 nucleotides align to TRBD1. The junction had 5 bases not matched to a gene; V was cut back by 6 bases and J by 2 bases. Per the germline V gene, CDR1 is DFQATT and CDR2 is SNEGSKA (reference sequence). CDR3 size: 14 residues.

This clonotype was detected a few times. The rearrangement uses TRBV27 and TRBJ1-2; D is perhaps TRBD1 (5 bases). The V and J ends lost 4 bases and 0 bases respectively, with 12 bases between them. Germline assignment: CDR1 MNHEY and CDR2 SMNVEV (reference sequence). This CDR3 spans 15 amino acids. The CDR3 here is CASSYGDRPNYGYTF. CDR3 nucleotides: TGTGCCAGCAGTTACGGTGACAGACCTAACTATGGCTACACCTTC.

This clonotype was seen a few times. Written as DNA, the CDR3 is TGCGCCAGCAGCTTGGCGTTTCGGCAGGGGGGAGAGGCCAATGAGCAGTTCTTC. Translated: CASSLAFRQGGEANEQFF. The rearrangement uses TRBV5-1 and TRBJ2-1, with D possibly being TRBD1 (7 bases). CDR3 length equals 18 residues. V shed 0 bases and J shed 6 bases, with 22 bases lying between them. The germline CDR1 and CDR2 sequences are SGHRS and YFSETQ.

This sequence joins TRBV27 and TRBJ2-3; either TRBD1 or TRBD2 may fit D (5 bases each). Germline V lookup: CDR1 MNHEY, CDR2 SMNVEV (reference sequence). The CDR3 extends over 16 amino acids. Trimming cost V 5 bases and J 2 bases, with 17 bases left between them. This CDR3 is CASSPRLGTHTDTQYF. The CDR3 DNA reads TGTGCCAGCAGTCCCCGGCTGGGGACGCACACAGATACGCAGTATTTT.

The chain combines TRBV20-1 with TRBJ2-7, with 9 bases matching TRBD2. Germline values: CDR1 DFQATT, CDR2 SNEGSKA (reference sequence). The CDR3 is made up of 14 amino acids. Trimming removed 3 bases from V and 0 bases from J; junction bases left unmatched: 3. The CDR3 DNA sequence: TGCAGTGCTAGCCTAGCGGGGACCTCCTACGAGCAGTACTTC. Protein product: CSASLAGTSYEQYF.

The chain joins TRBV9 to TRBJ2-3; D not resolved. CDR1 is SGDLS and CDR2 is YYNGEE in the germline V gene. V shed 0 bases and J shed 1 base, with 9 bases lying between them. The CDR3 extends over 15 amino acids. The DNA for the CDR3 is TGTGCCAGCAGCGTAGAAGCCCTCGGCACAGATACGCAGTATTTT. This translates into CASSVEALGTDTQYF.

This clonotype was seen more than once but under ten times. V and J are TRBV20-1 and TRBJ1-2; 8 positions agree with TRBD1. The V and J ends lost 0 bases and 8 bases, in that order; junction bases with no gene match: 11. Germline V lookup: CDR1 DFQATT, CDR2 SNEGSKA (reference sequence). CDR3 length equals 15 residues. In DNA, the CDR3 is TGCAGTGCTAGAGATTCGGGAGGACAGGGAGGCGGCTACACCTTC. It is translated as CSARDSGGQGGGYTF.

This clonotype has more than one count but fewer than ten. V is TRBV4-1 and J is TRBJ2-7; D is perhaps TRBD1 (6 bases). V was trimmed by 2 bases and J by 6 bases, leaving 8 bases between them. Germline CDR1 and CDR2: MGHRA and YSYEKL. The length of the CDR3 is 12 residues. Here the CDR3 DNA reads TGCGCCAGCAGCCAACCAGGGGTCGAGCAGTACTTC. As protein: CASSQPGVEQYF.

This chain joins TRBV20-1 and TRBJ2-1; the match to TRBD2 covers 11 bases. Unmatched junction bases numbered 4, after V lost 3 bases and J lost 3 bases. Germline lookup yields CDR1 DFQATT and CDR2 SNEGSKA (reference sequence). This CDR3 comprises 15 residues. DNA for the CDR3: TGCAGTGCTAGTCCGGGACTAGCGGTCTACAATGAGCAGTTCTTC. It codes for CSASPGLAVYNEQFF.

The CDR3: CASSLTESGDSTDTQYF. The CDR3 bases are TGCGCCAGCAGCCTTACTGAATCCGGGGATAGCACAGATACGCAGTATTTT. This rearrangement joins TRBV4-1 to TRBJ2-3; tentatively, D is TRBD2 (5 bases). Trimming shortened V by 4 bases and J by 0 bases, and 17 bases separated the two germline ends. CDR1 and CDR2 from the germline V gene are MGHRA and YSYEKL. This CDR3 has 17 amino acids.

With regard to this clonotype: The germline gene is not matched at one end of the junction; a read error may be the cause. The chain links TRBV7-9 to TRBJ1-2; 8 bases are a match to TRBD1. Germline loops: CDR1 SEHNR, CDR2 FQNEAQ (reference sequence). CDR3 length equals 14 residues. The chain's CDR3 is CASSSTGDNYGYTF. In nucleotides, the CDR3 is TGTGCTAGCAGCTCGACAGGGGACAACTATGGCTACACCTTC.

The V gene is TRBV10-3, the J gene TRBJ2-2, with D unresolved. Germline V gives CDR1 ENHRY, CDR2 SYGVKD. The CDR3 sequence is 14 residues long. Trimming took 10 bases from V and 0 from J, leaving 12 bases between them. DNA for the CDR3: TGTGCCAACGCATTAAGGGCGAACACCGGGGAGCTGTTTTTT. This codes for CANALRANTGELFF.

The gene calls are TRBV10-3 and TRBJ2-3; possibly TRBD2 for D (7 bases). CDR1 and CDR2 (germline): ENHRY, SYGVKD. This CDR3 comprises 15 residues. V was clipped by 10 bases and J by 3 bases, with 20 bases between them. Here the CDR3 reads CASTHGRGATDTQYF. The CDR3 DNA follows: TGTGCCAGTACGCATGGACGGGGGGCGACAGATACGCAGTATTTT.

This clonotype was seen only a few times. The J gene is TRBJ2-1, the V gene TRBV6-2 or TRBV6-3; perhaps TRBD1 as D (6 bases). V shed 5 bases and J shed 6 bases, with 17 bases lying between them. The CDR3 runs 15 residues. The germline V gene encodes CDR1 MNHEY and CDR2 SVGEGT. Here the CDR3 DNA reads TGTGCCAGCAGTACGCCGGGACAAGCCTCCAATGAGCAGTTCTTC. Its translation: CASSTPGQASNEQFF.

The rearrangement links TRBV28 to TRBJ1-5; 9 bases line up with TRBD1. The germline V gene encodes CDR1 MDHEN and CDR2 SYDVKM. This CDR3 spans 16 amino acids. Unmatched junction bases numbered 13, after V lost 6 bases and J lost 7 bases. In nucleotides, the CDR3 is TGTGCCAGCAGCAAACAAACAGGGGGCAAATGGCAGCCCCAGCATTTT. Its protein product is CASSKQTGGKWQPQHF.

This clonotype has at least ten counts. The rearrangement links TRBV2 to TRBJ2-3, with D perhaps TRBD2 (6 bases). The CDR3 length is 13 residues. The V and J ends lost 7 bases and 7 bases respectively, with 15 bases between them. CDR1 is SNHLY and CDR2 is FYNNEI in the germline V gene. The DNA for the CDR3 is TGTGCCAGCATGGACTATAAAGTAAATACGCAGTATTTT. Encoded protein: CASMDYKVNTQYF.

The chain recombines TRBV2 with TRBJ1-2; 9 nucleotides agree with TRBD1. With 7 bases clipped from V and 0 bases from J, the junction kept 12 bases outside the gene matches. The germline CDR1 and CDR2 sequences are SNHLY and FYNNEI. This CDR3 region has 17 residues. CDR3 sequence: CASTKRDRALSNYGYTF. CDR3 DNA sequence: TGTGCCAGCACTAAGAGGGACAGGGCATTATCTAACTATGGCTACACCTTC.